Listed here is a single T cell receptor (beta chain). Germline V gene lookup returns CDR1 SGHTA and CDR2 FQGNSA. The CDR3 is 14 amino acids. V lost 3 bases, J lost 5 bases, and 6 bases stayed unmatched. The data were taken from a study of cytomegalovirus exposure and HLA in healthy donors. PCR involved 60 Vbeta and 13 Jbeta primers. Only in-frame clones appear in the TCRdb table, and some are missing; sequencing was by immunoSEQ multiplex PCR. The data contain about 210,000 clones, about 83% of them seen just once; the ten biggest clones take up roughly 10%. The origin of this receptor is a woman between 45 and 65 years old in good health and CMV-seropositive. The specimen was PBMCs. The chain joins TRBV7-2 to TRBJ2-5; 7 positions match TRBD1. The CDR3 nucleotides read TGTGCCAGCAGCTTCGACAGGGCCTCGGAGACCCAGTACTTC. Translating gives CASSFDRASETQYF.